These 28 T cell receptor beta chains originate from one sample sequenced in a study of response to subunit inactivated influenza vaccine (dated by TCRdb to the late 2010s). Libraries were prepared through RT-PCR. The sample was run on an Illumina HiSeq 2500. In-frame beta chains were kept once TCRdb had trimmed the public reads at Q25 with fastp and called clones with MiXCR. Each entry merges the rows of one CDR3 protein and shows their most common DNA and genes. Within this sample are about 480,000 distinct CDR3 sequences, with roughly 13% of them counted one time only. The top ten hold about an eighth of the sample. The time point label on this specimen signifies: approximately 45 days after influenza vaccine administration. This specimen consisted of PBMCs from blood, obtained 35 to 45 days after vaccination. The receptors originated from a man between 45 and 60 years old who received an inactivated influenza vaccine. Donor details come from another sample of the same person, matched by shared clones.

This clonotype was seen repeatedly, ten times or more. The DNA of the CDR3 is TGCAGTGCTCCCTTCCCTCGCGGGGGCGAGCAGTACTTC. This translates into CSAPFPRGGEQYF. This sequence joins TRBV20-1 and TRBJ2-7; 7 bases map to TRBD2. CDR1 is DFQATT and CDR2 is SNEGSKA in the germline V gene (reference sequence). V lost 5 bases to trimming and J lost 6 bases; unmatched junction nucleotides: 10. The CDR3 extends over 13 amino acids.

The rearrangement joins TRBV27 to TRBJ2-1, with 7 bases fitting TRBD1. This CDR3 has 14 residues. The junction had 7 bases not matched to a gene; V was cut back by 5 bases and J by 6 bases. Germline CDR1 is MNHEY and CDR2 is SMNVEV (reference sequence). The CDR3 nucleotides read TGTGCCAGCAGTCCGGACAGGCCGAGCAATGAGCAGTTCTTC. Translation gives CASSPDRPSNEQFF.

The chain uses TRBV12-3 or TRBV12-4 and TRBJ2-1; D ambiguous. The CDR3 contains 13 residues. V was cut by 3 bases and J by 9 bases, with 12 bases left in between. CDR3 sequence (DNA): TGTGCCAGCAGTTTGGGTTCGGCGTCTGAGCAGTTCTTC. It specifies CASSLGSASEQFF.

This sequence joins TRBV6-5 and TRBJ1-1; 7 nucleotides match TRBD1. This CDR3 comprises 14 residues. V lost 2 bases and J lost 3; bases outside the gene matches: 3. Germline V CDR1 and CDR2: MNHEY, SVGAGI. The CDR3 spells CASSYRQGYTEAFF. Written as DNA, the CDR3 is TGTGCCAGCAGTTACCGACAGGGTTACACTGAAGCTTTCTTT.

V usage is TRBV20-1 and J usage is TRBJ2-1; 13 bases agree with TRBD2. Unmatched junction bases numbered 12, after V lost 4 bases and J lost 9 bases. The CDR3 runs 16 residues. Germline V gives CDR1 DFQATT, CDR2 SNEGSKA (reference sequence). The CDR3 region is CSATQTTSGGAGEQFF. The CDR3 DNA reads TGCAGTGCTACCCAGACTACTAGCGGGGGGGCTGGTGAGCAGTTCTTC.

Ten or more counts support this clonotype. The genes are TRBV12-3 or TRBV12-4 and TRBJ1-2, with 8 positions matching TRBD1. This CDR3 comprises 14 residues. Unmatched junction bases numbered 3, after V lost 2 bases and J lost 4 bases. In DNA form, the CDR3 reads TGTGCCAGCAGTTTAACTGGGACAGGCTATGGCTACACCTTC. It codes for CASSLTGTGYGYTF.

This clonotype was recorded a few times. This chain uses TRBV5-6 with TRBJ1-1, with 8 bases identical to TRBD1. The ends lost 5 bases at V and 4 bases at J; junction bases unmatched: 4. The CDR3 consists of 13 residues. The germline CDR1 and CDR2 sequences are SGHDT and YYEEEE. For the CDR3, the DNA is TGTGCCAGCAGAACAGGGGGTCTCACTGAAGCTTTCTTT. Protein product: CASRTGGLTEAFF. The entire variable domain, with the rest obtained from reference TRBV5-6 and TRBJ1-1, is as follows: DAGVTQSPTHLIKTRGQQVTLRCSPKSGHDTVSWYQQALGQGPQFIFQYYEEEERQRGNFPDRFSGHQFPNYSSELNVNALLLGDSALYLCASRTGGLTEAFFGQGTRLTVV.

This clonotype was counted only a few times. V gene TRBV18 combines with J gene TRBJ2-7; unclear D gene. V shed 2 bases and J shed 2 bases, with 13 bases lying between them. This CDR3 is built from 15 residues. Looked up from germline, CDR1 is KGHSH and CDR2 is LQKENI. Written as DNA, the CDR3 is TGTGCCAGCTCACCAGTCTTGATGGGCCCCTACGAGCAGTACTTC. This translates into CASSPVLMGPYEQYF. The full variable domain, rest sourced from reference TRBV18 and TRBJ2-7, is NAGVMQNPRHLVRRRGQEARLRCSPMKGHSHVYWYRQLPEEGLKFMVYLQKENIIDESGMPKERFSAEFPKEGPSILRIQQVVRGDSAAYFCASSPVLMGPYEQYFGPGTRLTVT.

This clonotype was observed a few times. The V and J genes are TRBV28 and TRBJ2-5, with D possibly TRBD1 on 5 matching bases. Germline loops: CDR1 MDHEN, CDR2 SYDVKM. The CDR3 is 15 residues long. Deletions cut 5 bases from V and 5 bases from J, with 18 bases between. CDR3 protein: CASSPGSGMFETQYF. CDR3 DNA sequence: TGTGCCAGCAGTCCTGGATCAGGGATGTTTGAGACCCAGTACTTC.

This clonotype was observed a few times. V and J are TRBV7-3 and TRBJ2-5, with 9 bases identical to TRBD1. The trim removed 5 bases at V and 5 bases at J, leaving 6 bases unmatched. The length of the CDR3 is 14 residues. Germline V lookup: CDR1 SGHTA, CDR2 FQGTGA. The CDR3 reads CASSRTGAGETQYF. Written as DNA, the CDR3 is TGTGCCAGCAGCCGGACAGGGGCGGGTGAGACCCAGTACTTC.

V gene TRBV12-3 or TRBV12-4 combines with J gene TRBJ2-3; the match to TRBD2 covers 7 bases. With V trimmed by 3 bases and J by 5 bases, 5 bases remained unmatched. The CDR3 runs 14 residues. CDR3 in amino acids: CASSFYTSEDTQYF. As DNA, the CDR3 is TGTGCCAGCAGTTTCTATACTAGCGAAGATACGCAGTATTTT.

This clonotype was observed a single time. The chain recombines TRBV28 with TRBJ2-1, with 14 bases identical to TRBD2. The CDR3 extends over 17 amino acids. Unmatched junction bases numbered 9, after V lost 5 bases and J lost 6 bases. Germline V gives CDR1 MDHEN, CDR2 SYDVKM. CDR3 loop: CASSSRGTSGRLNEQFF. CDR3 DNA sequence: TGTGCCAGCAGTAGCCGCGGGACTAGCGGGAGACTCAATGAGCAGTTCTTC.

This clonotype appeared a single time. This chain joins TRBV7-3 and TRBJ1-4, with no clear D. The CDR3 has 14 amino acids. Germline V gene sequence: CDR1 SGHTA, CDR2 FQGTGA. Trimming removed 1 base at V and 8 bases at J, with 11 bases between. The CDR3 region has the DNA TGTGCCAGCAGCTTAATCGAGGTCCAGGAAAAACTGTTTTTT. As protein: CASSLIEVQEKLFF.

V is TRBV5-1 and J is TRBJ2-1; 9 bases fit TRBD1. The CDR3 loop spans 15 amino acids. Trimming took 3 bases from V and 3 from J; bases not matched to a gene: 4. The germline CDR1 and CDR2 sequences are SGHRS and YFSETQ. CDR3 loop: CASSWWTGVYNEQFF. The CDR3 DNA is TGCGCCAGCAGCTGGTGGACAGGGGTCTACAATGAGCAGTTCTTC.

Written as DNA, the CDR3 is TGTGCCAGCAGCCCCCGGGGTAACAGGCTCACCGGGGAGCTGTTTTTT. It yields the protein CASSPRGNRLTGELFF. The chain combines TRBV7-9 with TRBJ2-2, with D perhaps being TRBD1 or TRBD2 (5 bases each). This CDR3 has 16 residues. The V gene lost 5 bases and the J gene lost 4 bases, with 17 bases spanning the gap. Per the germline V gene, CDR1 is SEHNR and CDR2 is FQNEAQ (reference sequence).

This clonotype showed up just a few times. V and J are TRBV2 and TRBJ2-6; TRBD1 matches at 11 bases. The CDR3 is 17 residues long. V gave up 7 bases and J gave up 0 bases; unmatched junction bases: 5. Looked up from germline, CDR1 is SNHLY and CDR2 is FYNNEI. The CDR3 DNA sequence: TGTGCCAGCATCCCAGGGACAGGGGGCTCTGGGGCCAACGTCCTGACTTTC. Its protein is CASIPGTGGSGANVLTF.

The CDR3 region has the DNA TGCGCCAGCAGCTCTGAACAGGGATCCTATGGCTACACCTTC. This sequence encodes CASSSEQGSYGYTF. The chain links TRBV5-1 to TRBJ1-2, with D possibly being TRBD1 (6 bases). The CDR3 has 14 amino acids. V was trimmed by 3 bases and J by 4 bases, leaving 13 bases between them. CDR1 and CDR2 from the germline V gene are SGHRS and YFSETQ.

This clonotype was recorded a few times. The V and J genes are TRBV5-1 and TRBJ1-2, with TRBD1 matching over 8 bases. Trimming at V came to 3 bases and at J to 2 bases, leaving 6 bases not matched to a gene. Germline CDR1 SGHRS, CDR2 YFSETQ. The CDR3 spans 15 residues. CDR3 sequence (DNA): TGCGCCAGCAGCTGGGGGCAGGGGGCGAACTATGGCTACACCTTC. Amino acids: CASSWGQGANYGYTF.

The table lists this clonotype with a few counts. V usage is TRBV7-2 and J usage is TRBJ2-3; D is ambiguous. Trimming cost V 1 base and J 6 bases, with 14 bases left between them. Germline CDR1 and CDR2: SGHTA and FQGNSA. This CDR3 spans 15 amino acids. The CDR3 sequence is CASSLVGFPADTQYF. The CDR3 DNA reads as TGTGCCAGCAGCTTAGTGGGGTTCCCGGCGGATACGCAGTATTTT.

This clonotype occurred many times. The rearrangement links TRBV24-1 to TRBJ2-3; D tentatively fits TRBD1 or TRBD2 (5 bases each). Trimming pared 3 bases from V and 4 bases from J, leaving 19 bases between. Germline V gene data show CDR1 as KGHDR and CDR2 as SFDVKD. This CDR3 contains 17 residues. CDR3 in amino acids: CATSDVNRDPGADTQYF. The CDR3 region has the DNA TGTGCCACCAGTGATGTTAACCGGGACCCCGGAGCAGATACGCAGTATTTT.

V usage is TRBV10-3 and J usage is TRBJ2-3; D is unresolved. From germline, CDR1 is ENHRY and CDR2 SYGVKD. This CDR3 region has 13 residues. With 0 bases removed from V and 4 bases from J, the gap between germline ends came to 5 bases. The CDR3 here is CAISESEADTQYF. CDR3 nucleotides: TGTGCCATCAGTGAGTCGGAAGCAGATACGCAGTATTTT.

This clonotype was observed a few times. This CDR3 reads CASSTQTGGGETQYF. The CDR3 DNA follows: TGCGCCAGCAGCACGCAGACAGGGGGAGGAGAGACCCAGTACTTC. This rearrangement joins TRBV5-1 to TRBJ2-5; 9 positions match TRBD1. This CDR3 comprises 15 residues. Germline V gene data show CDR1 as SGHRS and CDR2 as YFSETQ. V was clipped by 4 bases and J by 4 bases; unmatched bases: 8.

Turning to this clonotype: One base away lies a much larger clone, so this may be a sequencing read error. This sequence joins TRBV7-9 and TRBJ2-1, with 8 positions matching TRBD1. J gave up 8 bases and V 2 bases, and 8 bases lay outside the gene matches. Germline assignment: CDR1 SEHNR and CDR2 FQNEAQ (reference sequence). CDR3 length: 15 amino acids. The chain's CDR3 is CASSLSVAGGYEQFF. The CDR3 nucleotides are TGTGCCAGCAGCTTATCAGTGGCAGGGGGCTATGAGCAGTTCTTC.

This clonotype was recorded many times. The chain has TRBV5-6 and TRBJ2-1; 7 bases are a match to TRBD1. After removal of 5 bases from V and 1 base from J, the junction contained 9 bases not matched to a gene. CDR1 SGHDT and CDR2 YYEEEE come from the germline V gene. The CDR3 sequence is 16 residues long. The DNA of the CDR3 is TGTGCCAGCAGTACGACAGGGAAGGGTTCCTACAATGAGCAGTTCTTC. It is translated as CASSTTGKGSYNEQFF.

The V call is TRBV6-1, the J call TRBJ2-3, with a weak D call TRBD1 (6 bases). CDR3 length: 14 residues. Germline CDR1 MNHNS, CDR2 SASEGT. V dropped 9 bases and J dropped 2 bases, with 15 bases sitting between them. This CDR3 is CASTRGQNTDTQYF. CDR3 nucleotide sequence: TGTGCCAGTACACGGGGACAAAACACAGATACGCAGTATTTT.

This clonotype was counted ten times or more. The chain is built from TRBV12-3 or TRBV12-4 and TRBJ2-5, with 8 bases aligning to TRBD2. V dropped 3 bases and J dropped 5; count of bases not matched to a gene: 8. The CDR3 covers 15 residues. Written as DNA, the CDR3 is TGTGCCAGCAGTTTCCCGGGACTAGGGGTGGAGACCCAGTACTTC. Its translation is CASSFPGLGVETQYF.

The chain couples TRBV5-1 to TRBJ2-1; TRBD1 matches 8 bases. CDR3 size: 18 residues. Germline trimming cut 4 bases from V and 0 bases from J; bases unmatched to any gene: 12. The germline V gene has CDR1 SGHRS and CDR2 YFSETQ. CDR3 coding DNA: TGCGCCAGCAGCCTAAACCCGGGACAGGAGGGCTCCTACAATGAGCAGTTCTTC. It codes for CASSLNPGQEGSYNEQFF. The complete variable domain, with remaining parts taken from reference TRBV5-1 and TRBJ2-1, reads KAGVTQTPRYLIKTRGQQVTLSCSPISGHRSVSWYQQTPGQGLQFLFEYFSETQRNKGNFPGRFSGRQFSNSRSEMNVSTLELGDSALYLCASSLNPGQEGSYNEQFFGPGTRLTVL.

This chain uses TRBV11-2 with TRBJ1-1; TRBD1 is a possible D gene (5 bases). Trimming took 2 bases from V and 0 from J, leaving 19 bases between them. CDR3 length: 18 amino acids. From germline, CDR1 is SGHAT and CDR2 FQNNGV. The CDR3 DNA reads as TGTGCCAGCAGCTTAACAGGCCCGGGACGATATATGAACACTGAAGCTTTCTTT. It translates to CASSLTGPGRYMNTEAFF.